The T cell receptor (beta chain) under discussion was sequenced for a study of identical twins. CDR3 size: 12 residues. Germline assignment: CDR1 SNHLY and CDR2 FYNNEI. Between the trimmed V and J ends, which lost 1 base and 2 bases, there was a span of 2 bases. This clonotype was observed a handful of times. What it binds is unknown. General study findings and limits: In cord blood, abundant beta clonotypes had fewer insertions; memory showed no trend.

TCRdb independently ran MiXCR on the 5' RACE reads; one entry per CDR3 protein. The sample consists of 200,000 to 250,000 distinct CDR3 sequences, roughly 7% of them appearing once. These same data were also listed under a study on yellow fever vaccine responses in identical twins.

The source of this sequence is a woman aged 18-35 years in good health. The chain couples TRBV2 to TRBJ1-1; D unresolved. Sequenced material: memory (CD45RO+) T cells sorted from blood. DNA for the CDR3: TGTGCCAGCAGTGAAGAAAACACTGAAGCTTTCTTT. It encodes CASSEENTEAFF.